The clone carrying this T cell receptor (beta chain) appeared once. Antigen unknown. Chemo-refractory metastatic non-small-cell lung cancer patients received focal radiation with ipilimumab CTLA-4 blockade. Germline V gene lookup returns CDR1 GTSNPN and CDR2 SVGIG (reference sequence). CDR3 length: 15 residues. V lost 0 bases to trimming and J lost 6 bases, with 14 bases between them. The method was immunoSEQ multiplex PCR; TCRdb's version includes in-frame clones alone and lacks a portion of them. Of 120,000 or so clones detected, about 90% appear once; the ten largest clones hold more than 6.5%. This record comes from a study of radiotherapy plus CTLA-4 blockade in lung cancer. Looking at the study overall: For approximately 19% of patients, objective responses occurred, and just over 30% had disease control.

Study-level findings and limits: Best predicting response, reportedly, were early blood T cell clone dynamics, with interferon-beta. TCR clones from tumors expanded in blood after radiotherapy plus ipilimumab.

Here the sequenced sample was peripheral blood, taken from a patient treated with radiotherapy plus ipilimumab. This clonotype originated in a human donor with non-small cell lung cancer that progressed on radiotherapy plus ipilimumab. J is TRBJ2-2 and V is TRBV30, with no clear D. The CDR3 coding sequence is TGTGCCTGGAGTGTAATATTAGCCCCCGCCGGGGAGCTGTTTTTT. Translating it yields CAWSVILAPAGELFF.